The 17 T cell receptor beta chains presented below share a single source sample, sequenced in a study of blood T cell repertoires in COVID-19. This table comes from immunoSEQ multiplex PCR, and its TCRdb copy is limited to in-frame clones, with some not included. The sample holds 300,000 or so clones, approximately 91% seen once. Sequenced material: peripheral blood. The receptors shown here come from a woman aged 25 to 39 with COVID-19, enrolled during active disease.

This rearrangement joins TRBV11-1 to TRBJ2-1; 12 positions agree with TRBD2. The CDR3 has 16 amino acids. Germline V CDR1 and CDR2: SGHAT, FQDESV (reference sequence). Trimming at V came to 5 bases and at J to 6 bases, leaving 8 bases not matched to a gene. DNA for the CDR3: TGTGCCAGCAGCGTGTCGACTAGCGGGAGAGCCAATGAGCAGTTCTTC. This codes for CASSVSTSGRANEQFF. The full variable domain, completed using reference TRBV11-1 and TRBJ2-1, is EAEVAQSPRYKITEKSQAVAFWCDPISGHATLYWYRQILGQGPELLVQFQDESVVDDSQLPKDRFSAERLKGVDSTLKIQPAELGDSAMYLCASSVSTSGRANEQFFGPGTRLTVL.

In this sample, this clone turned up once. The genes are TRBV6-4 and TRBJ1-1, with TRBD1 matching over 9 bases. J lost 4 bases, V lost 7 bases, and 7 bases had no gene match. Germline CDR1 MRHNA, CDR2 SNTAGT. This CDR3 is 14 amino acids long. Here the CDR3 reads CASNRDREGTEAFF. DNA of the CDR3: TGTGCCAGCAACCGGGACAGGGAGGGCACTGAAGCTTTCTTT.

The chain joins TRBV27 to TRBJ2-2, with unresolved D. The germline V gene encodes CDR1 MNHEY and CDR2 SMNVEV (reference sequence). The CDR3 loop spans 14 amino acids. V was clipped by 0 bases and J by 3 bases, with 5 bases between them. In DNA form, the CDR3 reads TGTGCCAGCAGTTTATCGTTATACACCGGGGAGCTGTTTTTT. Protein: CASSLSLYTGELFF.

The count of this clone is one. The chain employs TRBV27 and TRBJ2-3; 10 bases line up with TRBD2. V dropped 5 bases and J dropped 0; count of bases not matched to a gene: 8. CDR3 length: 17 amino acids. Germline V gene sequence: CDR1 MNHEY, CDR2 SMNVEV (reference sequence). CDR3 coding DNA: TGTGCCAGCAGTCCCCCGGGACTAGCGTTTAGCACAGATACGCAGTATTTT. Translation: CASSPPGLAFSTDTQYF.

This rearrangement joins TRBV4-2 to TRBJ1-5; 7 bases are a match to TRBD1. Germline V CDR1 and CDR2: LGHNA, YNFKEQ. Unmatched junction bases numbered 4, after V lost 4 bases and J lost 1 base. The CDR3 covers 15 residues. The CDR3 is CASSRETGSNQPQHF. The CDR3 DNA is TGTGCCAGCAGCCGGGAGACAGGGAGCAATCAGCCCCAGCATTTT.

The chain uses TRBV5-1 and TRBJ1-3; D gene uncertain. V was pared by 0 bases and J by 0 bases, with 13 bases between. The CDR3 covers 17 residues. CDR1 and CDR2 from the germline V gene are SGHRS and YFSETQ. CDR3 nucleotide sequence: TGCGCCAGCAGCTTGGACGGCGGGGTTCGCTCTGGAAACACCATATATTTT. It specifies CASSLDGGVRSGNTIYF.

The chain joins TRBV29-1 to TRBJ2-1; no clear D gene. Trimming removed 4 bases from V and 0 bases from J, with 7 bases in between. CDR3 length: 13 residues. Germline V gene sequence: CDR1 SQVTM, CDR2 ANQGSEA. The CDR3 DNA reads TGCAGCGTTGTACATCCCTCCTACAATGAGCAGTTCTTC. Translating it yields CSVVHPSYNEQFF.

The chain links TRBV27 to TRBJ1-2; the D gene is possibly TRBD1 (6 bases). The CDR3 extends over 13 amino acids. V dropped 3 bases and J dropped 5 bases, with 10 bases sitting between them. Germline CDR1 MNHEY, CDR2 SMNVEV (reference sequence). The CDR3 nucleotides read TGTGCCAGCAGTTTGAGGCAGGGGTATGGCTACACCTTC. It yields the protein CASSLRQGYGYTF.

The chain joins TRBV11-3 to TRBJ2-1, with 8 bases identical to TRBD2. CDR1 is SGHNT and CDR2 is YENEEA in the germline V gene. The length of the CDR3 is 15 residues. Trimming cost V 3 bases and J 6 bases; bases outside gene matches: 7. CDR3 protein: CASSFDGRASNEQFF. The CDR3 DNA reads TGTGCCAGCAGCTTTGACGGGAGGGCGTCCAATGAGCAGTTCTTC.

The chain is built from TRBV9 and TRBJ2-5, with D possibly matching TRBD2 (6 bases). CDR1 is SGDLS and CDR2 is YYNGEE in the germline V gene. The V end was cut by 10 bases, the J end by 1 base, with 14 bases between. CDR3 size: 13 residues. The CDR3 region is CAQKEGPQETQYF. The CDR3 DNA reads as TGTGCCCAGAAGGAGGGCCCCCAAGAGACCCAGTACTTC.

The chain employs TRBV27 and TRBJ1-1; D is ambiguous. Germline values: CDR1 MNHEY, CDR2 SMNVEV (reference sequence). V was clipped by 3 bases and J by 3 bases, with 11 bases between them. This CDR3 contains 14 residues. The CDR3 DNA reads as TGTGCCAGCAGTTTCAACAGATATGACACTGAAGCTTTCTTT. Amino acids: CASSFNRYDTEAFF.

The V and J genes are TRBV5-6 and TRBJ2-5; D is unresolved. CDR1 is SGHDT, CDR2 YYEEEE, per germline. With 3 bases removed from V and 2 bases from J, the gap between germline ends came to 17 bases. The length of the CDR3 is 16 residues. CDR3 sequence (DNA): TGTGCCAGCAGCTCTCTACCCTCCGGTTTACAAGAGACCCAGTACTTC. Protein: CASSSLPSGLQETQYF.

The gene calls are TRBV2 and TRBJ2-5; D perhaps matches TRBD2 (6 bases). The V gene's germline CDR1 is SNHLY and CDR2 FYNNEI. V gave up 5 bases and J gave up 1 base, with 14 bases separating them. This CDR3 spans 15 amino acids. The CDR3 DNA sequence: TGTGCCAGCAGTCCTGGTCGGGACTCCCAAGAGACCCAGTACTTC. Translation gives CASSPGRDSQETQYF.

The chain couples TRBV6-1 to TRBJ2-1; a possible D gene is TRBD2 (6 bases). Looked up from germline, CDR1 is MNHNS and CDR2 is SASEGT. The V gene lost 0 bases and the J gene lost 8 bases, with 20 bases spanning the gap. The CDR3 is 17 amino acids. Here the CDR3 reads CASSEAQLVVRRDEQFF. CDR3 nucleotides: TGTGCCAGCAGTGAAGCCCAGCTAGTGGTGCGGAGGGATGAGCAGTTCTTC.

This sequence joins TRBV28 and TRBJ2-7; a weak D match, TRBD2 (5 bases). Germline V gene sequence: CDR1 MDHEN, CDR2 SYDVKM. The CDR3 spans 15 residues. The V end was cut by 7 bases, the J end by 3 bases, with 19 bases between. The CDR3 sequence is CASTPEQRTFYEQYF. DNA for the CDR3: TGTGCCAGCACCCCTGAGCAGCGGACGTTCTACGAGCAGTACTTC.

This clone was detected only once. CDR3 protein: CAISPSGRGDTGELFF. DNA for the CDR3: TGTGCCATCAGCCCGTCAGGGAGGGGGGACACCGGGGAGCTGTTTTTT. The chain recombines TRBV10-3 with TRBJ2-2; a weak D match, TRBD2 (7 bases). V lost 6 bases to trimming and J lost 3 bases, with 17 bases between them. The CDR3 covers 16 residues. The germline gives CDR1 ENHRY, CDR2 SYGVKD.

The gene calls are TRBV18 and TRBJ1-2; the D is unclear. The length of the CDR3 is 14 residues. CDR1 is KGHSH, CDR2 LQKENI, per germline. Trimming removed 2 bases at V and 5 bases at J, with 12 bases between. This chain's CDR3 is CASSPGQTKYGYTF. DNA of the CDR3: TGTGCCAGCTCACCAGGGCAGACAAAATATGGCTACACCTTC.